These T cell receptor beta chains were read from a single sample in a study. TCRdb redid the calling of the RT-PCR reads with MiXCR, one entry per CDR3 protein. The sample yields hundreds of thousands of distinct CDR3 sequences, about 14% seen once. The sample was memory CD4+ T cells from blood. Receptors were obtained from a female donor in good health, serving as a healthy control. Both conserved end residues are part of each CDR3. The D gene is left open where the match is weak. Some rows mark clone size as missing; the rest say once, few, many or name a class of expanded clone.

J gene | V gene | CDR3 length | D gene | clone size | CDR3 protein | CDR3 DNA
TRBJ1-3 | TRBV6-5 | 14 | TRBD1 | few | CASTVTGLGNTIYF | TGTGCCAGCACCGTGACAGGGTTGGGAAACACCATATATTTT
TRBJ2-3 | TRBV6-5 | 13 | NA | few | CASSRPGGDTQYF | TGTGCCAGCAGTCGGCCAGGGGGGGATACGCAGTATTTT
TRBJ2-7 | TRBV21-1 | 16 | NA | few | CASSYQAGTGLHEQYF | TGTGCCAGCAGCTACCAAGCCGGGACAGGGCTACACGAGCAGTACTTC
TRBJ1-1 | TRBV20-1 | 12 | NA | NA | CSASTSNTEAFF | TGCAGTGCAAGCACCTCGAACACTGAAGCTTTCTTT
TRBJ1-1 | TRBV5-1 | 13 | NA | many | CASRAVVNTEAFF | TGCGCCAGCAGGGCCGTGGTGAACACTGAAGCTTTCTTT
TRBJ1-5 | TRBV4-3 | 16 | NA | NA | CASSQDPQGGEQPQHF | TGCGCCAGCAGCCAAGACCCCCAAGGGGGTGAGCAGCCCCAGCATTTT
TRBJ1-1 | TRBV15 | 15 | NA | many | CATSREVGMNTEAFF | TGTGCCACCAGCAGAGAGGTAGGGATGAACACTGAAGCTTTCTTT
TRBJ2-5 | TRBV9 | 17 | NA | few | CASSPQRVGGTGETQYF | TGTGCCAGCAGCCCACAAAGGGTAGGAGGGACGGGCGAGACCCAGTACTTC
TRBJ2-7 | TRBV7-2 | 16 | NA | few | CASSALVGVGGYEQYF | TGTGCCAGCAGTGCTCTCGTCGGGGTGGGAGGCTACGAGCAGTACTTC
TRBJ2-7 | TRBV20-1 | 14 | TRBD1 | NA | CSAFNPGGAFEQYF | TGCAGTGCCTTCAATCCAGGGGGCGCGTTCGAGCAGTACTTC
TRBJ2-3 | TRBV9 | 17 | NA | few | CASSLNLGQGGTDTQYF | TGTGCCAGCAGCCTAAACTTAGGACAGGGAGGGACAGATACGCAGTATTTT
TRBJ1-1 | TRBV9 | 17 | TRBD1 | few | CASSAEDRGWGSTEAFF | TGTGCCAGCAGCGCCGAGGACAGGGGCTGGGGTAGCACTGAAGCTTTCTTT
TRBJ2-7 | TRBV29-1 | 12 | NA | many | CSGLSDSYEQYF | TGCAGCGGTTTAAGCGACAGTTACGAGCAGTACTTC
TRBJ2-1 | TRBV20-1 | 13 | NA | NA | CSARAEVYNEQFF | TGCAGTGCTAGAGCGGAGGTATACAATGAGCAGTTCTTC
TRBJ1-3 | TRBV6-5 | 15 | NA | few | CASSYGGLGGNTIYF | TGTGCCAGCAGTTACGGGGGTCTGGGAGGAAACACCATATATTTT
TRBJ2-3 | TRBV5-6 | 15 | TRBD2 | NA | CASSPPPGGSDTQYF | TGTGCCAGCAGCCCGCCTCCGGGGGGATCAGATACGCAGTATTTT
TRBJ1-2 | TRBV27 | 13 | NA | many | CASSFSGDYGYTF | TGTGCCAGCAGTTTCTCAGGGGACTATGGCTACACCTTC
TRBJ2-3 | TRBV6-6 | 14 | TRBD1 | NA | CASSEGQGADTQYF | TGTGCCAGCAGTGAGGGACAGGGTGCAGATACGCAGTATTTT
TRBJ2-5 | TRBV5-5 | 14 | TRBD2 | many | CASQTSGSQETQYF | TGTGCCAGCCAGACTAGCGGGAGCCAAGAGACCCAGTACTTC
TRBJ1-2 | TRBV6-1 | 12 | NA | many | CASSFGEYGYTF | TGTGCCAGCAGTTTCGGGGAGTATGGCTACACCTTC
TRBJ2-2 | TRBV6-1 | 15 | TRBD2 | few | CASSRPGGFSGELFF | TGTGCCAGCAGCCGGCCGGGGGGGTTCTCCGGGGAGCTGTTTTTT
TRBJ2-3 | TRBV12-3/TRBV12-4 | 13 | TRBD2 | few | CASSGGASDTQYF | TGTGCCAGCAGCGGGGGGGCCAGCGATACGCAGTATTTT
TRBJ1-3 | TRBV24-1 | 14 | NA | few | CATSAGTNENTIYF | TGTGCCACCAGTGCCGGGACAAATGAAAACACCATATATTTT
TRBJ1-2 | TRBV4-3 | 15 | NA | few | CASSQDLTGRMGYTF | TGCGCCAGCAGCCAAGATCTTACAGGGAGAATGGGCTACACCTTC
TRBJ2-1 | TRBV18 | 14 | NA | few | CASSPGTLNNEQFF | TGTGCCAGCTCACCAGGGACCCTGAACAATGAGCAGTTCTTC
TRBJ2-1 | TRBV6-5 | 19 | TRBD2 | NA | CASSYSLRLAGPTYNEQFF | TGTGCCAGCAGTTACTCATTGCGGCTAGCGGGACCTACCTACAATGAGCAGTTCTTC
TRBJ2-5 | TRBV11-2 | 13 | NA | many | CASSQGYQETQYF | TGTGCCAGCAGCCAGGGGTACCAAGAGACCCAGTACTTC
TRBJ1-1 | TRBV9 | 13 | NA | NA | CASSLGWTTEAFF | TGTGCCAGCAGCCTCGGGTGGACCACTGAAGCTTTCTTT
TRBJ2-1 | TRBV6-1 | 16 | NA | NA | CASSESGNPPHNEQFF | TGTGCCAGCAGTGAGAGCGGAAATCCCCCCCACAATGAGCAGTTCTTC
TRBJ2-5 | TRBV5-1 | 15 | NA | NA | CASSLQAGYEETQYF | TGCGCCAGCAGCTTGCAGGCAGGATACGAAGAGACCCAGTACTTC
TRBJ2-1 | TRBV20-1 | 14 | TRBD2 | few | CSARWRESLGAQFF | TGCAGTGCTAGATGGCGGGAGTCTCTAGGAGCGCAGTTCTTC
TRBJ2-7 | TRBV3-1 | 16 | NA | NA | CASSRGVGSLSYEQYF | TGTGCCAGCAGCCGGGGGGTTGGTAGCCTCTCCTACGAGCAGTACTTC
TRBJ2-5 | TRBV20-1 | 14 | NA | many | CSVLSRTDKETQYF | TGCAGTGTTTTAAGCAGGACAGACAAAGAGACCCAGTACTTC
TRBJ2-7 | TRBV6-2/TRBV6-3 | 16 | NA | few | CASSYSTYRDSYEQYF | TGTGCCAGCAGTTACTCTACCTACAGGGACTCCTACGAGCAGTACTTC
TRBJ2-7 | TRBV28 | 13 | TRBD1 | NA | CASRTGKLYEQYF | TGTGCCAGCAGGACAGGGAAGCTTTACGAGCAGTACTTC
TRBJ1-1 | TRBV6-2/TRBV6-3 | 12 | NA | NA | CASRTGASEAFF | TGTGCCAGCAGAACGGGGGCTTCTGAAGCTTTCTTT
TRBJ2-7 | TRBV29-1 | 13 | TRBD1 | many | CSVGQGAVREQYF | TGCAGCGTCGGACAGGGGGCTGTACGAGAGCAGTACTTC
TRBJ2-1 | TRBV28 | 13 | TRBD2 | once | CASSGDYYNEQFF | TGTGCCAGCAGCGGGGACTACTACAATGAGCAGTTCTTC
TRBJ1-5 | TRBV19 | 16 | NA | NA | CASSLLRRPNNQPQHF | TGTGCCAGTAGCCTTTTACGGCGACCCAACAATCAGCCCCAGCATTTT
TRBJ1-4 | TRBV10-3 | 16 | TRBD1 | few | CAISADRGGTNEKLFF | TGTGCCATCAGCGCCGACAGGGGGGGGACTAATGAAAAACTGTTTTTT
TRBJ2-5 | TRBV6-5 | 14 | NA | many | CASRADPALGTQYF | TGTGCCAGCAGAGCCGATCCGGCCTTGGGGACTCAGTACTTC
TRBJ1-2 | TRBV7-2 | 14 | TRBD1 | many | CASSPRTGEGSRTF | TGTGCCAGCAGCCCGCGGACAGGGGAGGGTTCGAGGACCTTC
TRBJ2-1 | TRBV6-2/TRBV6-3 | 16 | NA | NA | CASGDSSRFLENEQFF | TGTGCCAGCGGTGACAGCAGTCGTTTCCTAGAGAATGAGCAGTTCTTC